This TCR beta chain was sequenced for a study of cytomegalovirus exposure and HLA in healthy donors (dated by TCRdb to 2017 to 2019). In the study overall: According to a later analysis, one platform produced both the 100 to 150 validation repertoires and the 666 repertoires of the first cohort. The study aimed to test whether signatures of past pathogen exposure could be identified by cataloging public T cell receptors. In addition to the first cohort of approximately 650 subjects, a separate validation cohort of approximately 130 different subjects was used. High-throughput TCR immunosequencing, statistical association of individual TCRs with disease status, and machine learning were combined to predict cytomegalovirus infection status.

Library creation used the immunoSEQ multiplex PCR assay. On the authors' methods: A statistical classification framework was built for diagnosing cytomegalovirus status from the catalog of TCR beta chain sequences. TCRdb holds this immuneACCESS table with in-frame rearrangements only. Some clones are missing; in checked studies, unresolved V genes explain under half, and the rest has no known cause. The DNA gave D and trimming, while V, J and clone size come from that table. In all, the sample holds about 200,000 clones, and around 86% of those were seen once. Together, the top ten hold 1.5% to 2.5% of the sample. Of note for this clone: This clone's antigen is unknown. No base quality values were provided; no much bigger clone lies one nucleotide off.

V and J lose 4 bases and 1 base, and a span of 7 bases separates them. From the cysteine through the phenylalanine, the CDR3 covers 14 amino acids. The only DNA kept is the CDR3, 42 bases in frame from the first base. CDR1 is given as MGHRA and CDR2 as YSYEKL, both from the germline V gene. The donors belonged to the validation cohort of around 120 subjects, which was separate from the 666-subject first cohort. The full study reports these points: Of the cluster scores, roughly 95% were above 0 in a later analysis, which found that TCRs clustered in the first cohort also tended to co-occur in the approximately 110 validation repertoires. Across donors, most TCR sequences were observed very rarely, whereas some public TCRs were present in many individuals. The study listed approximately 160 TCR beta chains as associated with cytomegalovirus. A later analysis had no HLA typing for the validation cohort, so co-occurrence there was scored across all 130 or so repertoires. In vitro tests confirmed that a few of the cytomegalovirus-associated TCR beta chains recognize cytomegalovirus antigens. The authors suggested that the approach could potentially be generalized to other disease states and immunological phenotypes. In both the original and validation cohorts, the classifier was reported to diagnose cytomegalovirus status with high specificity and sensitivity.

The chain couples TRBV4-1 to TRBJ2-2, with no reliable assignment of the D segment. The receptor's source is a woman younger than 35 in good health and CMV-seropositive. Sequenced sample: PBMCs. Here the CDR3 is given as CASSPNGNTGELFF. The DNA reads TGCGCCAGCAGCCCCAACGGGAACACCGGGGAGCTGTTTTTT.